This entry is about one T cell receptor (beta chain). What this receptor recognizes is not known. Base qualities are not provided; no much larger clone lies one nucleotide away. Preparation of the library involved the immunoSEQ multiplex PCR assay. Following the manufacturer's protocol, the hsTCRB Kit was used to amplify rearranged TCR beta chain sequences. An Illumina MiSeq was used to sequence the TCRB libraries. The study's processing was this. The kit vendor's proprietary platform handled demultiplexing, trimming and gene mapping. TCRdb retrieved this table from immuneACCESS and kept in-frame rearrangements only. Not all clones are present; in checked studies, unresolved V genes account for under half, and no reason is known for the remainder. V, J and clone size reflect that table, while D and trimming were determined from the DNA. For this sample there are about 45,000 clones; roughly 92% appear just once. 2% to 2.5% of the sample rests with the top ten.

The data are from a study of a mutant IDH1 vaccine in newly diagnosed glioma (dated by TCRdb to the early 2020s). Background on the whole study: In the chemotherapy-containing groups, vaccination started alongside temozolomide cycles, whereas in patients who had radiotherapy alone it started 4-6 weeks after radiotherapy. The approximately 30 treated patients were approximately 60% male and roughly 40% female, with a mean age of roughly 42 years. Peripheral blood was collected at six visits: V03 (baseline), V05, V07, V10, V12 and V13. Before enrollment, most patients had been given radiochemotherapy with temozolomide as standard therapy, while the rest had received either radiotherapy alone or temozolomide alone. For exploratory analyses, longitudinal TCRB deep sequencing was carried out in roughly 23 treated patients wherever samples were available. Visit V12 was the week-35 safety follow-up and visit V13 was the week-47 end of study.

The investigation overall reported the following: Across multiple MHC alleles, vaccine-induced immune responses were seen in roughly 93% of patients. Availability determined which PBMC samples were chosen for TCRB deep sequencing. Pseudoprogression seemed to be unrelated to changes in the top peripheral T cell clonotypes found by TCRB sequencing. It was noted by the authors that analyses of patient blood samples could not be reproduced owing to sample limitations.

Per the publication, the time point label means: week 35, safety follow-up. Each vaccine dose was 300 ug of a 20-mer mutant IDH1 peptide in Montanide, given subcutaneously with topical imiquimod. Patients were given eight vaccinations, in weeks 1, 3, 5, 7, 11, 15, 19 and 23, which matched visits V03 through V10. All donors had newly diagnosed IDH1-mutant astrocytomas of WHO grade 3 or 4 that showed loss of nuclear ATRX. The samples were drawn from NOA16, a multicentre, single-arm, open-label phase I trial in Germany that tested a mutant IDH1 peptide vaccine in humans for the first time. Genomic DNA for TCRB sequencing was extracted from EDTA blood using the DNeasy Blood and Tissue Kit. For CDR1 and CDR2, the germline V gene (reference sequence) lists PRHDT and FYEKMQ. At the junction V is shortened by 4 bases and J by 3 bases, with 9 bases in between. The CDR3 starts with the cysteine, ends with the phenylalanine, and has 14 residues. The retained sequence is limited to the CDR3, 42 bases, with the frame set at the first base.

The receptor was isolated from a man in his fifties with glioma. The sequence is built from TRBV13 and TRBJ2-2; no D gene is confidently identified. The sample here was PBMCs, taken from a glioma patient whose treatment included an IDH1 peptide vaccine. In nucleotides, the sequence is TGTGCCAGCAGCTCCTTGACTTACACCGGGGAGCTGTTTTTT. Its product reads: CASSSLTYTGELFF.